These 10 T cell receptor beta chains came from one sample sequenced in a study of T-cell memory formation after mild COVID-19. TCRdb reprocessed the 5' RACE reads with MiXCR, giving one entry per CDR3 protein. The repertoire holds about 430,000 distinct CDR3 sequences, about 24% seen once, with around 8.1% in the top ten. Specimen: PBMCs or a T cell subset sorted from them (not recorded which). The origin of the receptors is an adult woman who had mild COVID-19 (a few samples of this study predate the infection). Cell type and time point are not known.

The chain combines TRBV21-1 with TRBJ1-2; TRBD1 is taken as the D call from the table, unchecked against the DNA. TRBV21-1 is noted as a pseudogene. This CDR3 has 16 amino acids. CDR3: CASSSTAQGTNYGYTF. The CDR3 DNA reads as TGTGCCAGCAGTTCAACTGCACAGGGGACAAACTATGGCTACACCTTC.

The V call is TRBV20-1, the J call TRBJ1-1; D is uncertain. CDR3 length equals 9 residues. The germline V gene has CDR1 DFQATT and CDR2 SNEGSKA (reference sequence). In DNA form, the CDR3 reads TGCAGCGCGAACACTGAAGCTTTCTTT. Amino acid sequence: CSANTEAFF.

The chain joins TRBV7-8 to TRBJ1-6; D call uncertain. Per germline, CDR1 SGHVS and CDR2 FQNEAQ. V lost 7 bases, J lost 1 base, and 11 bases lay in between. The CDR3 totals 15 residues. CDR3 sequence: CASTVGGSYNSPLHF. The CDR3 DNA sequence: TGTGCCAGCACTGTCGGCGGTTCCTATAATTCACCCCTCCACTTT.

This clonotype was counted between two and nine times. The chain couples TRBV6-2 or TRBV6-3 to TRBJ2-6; a possible D gene is TRBD1 (5 bases). The germline V gene has CDR1 MNHEY and CDR2 SVGEGT. The CDR3 spans 15 residues. V lost 6 bases and J 4 bases, leaving 13 bases between the germline ends. The chain's CDR3 is CASRPQASGANVLTF. The CDR3 nucleotides are TGTGCCAGCAGACCACAGGCAAGCGGGGCCAACGTCCTGACTTTC.

This clonotype was counted only a few times. The chain combines TRBV7-9 with TRBJ1-4; D gene ambiguous. This CDR3 is 17 amino acids long. Trimming left V 1 base short and J 0 bases short, with 12 bases between. Germline V lookup: CDR1 SEHNR, CDR2 FQNEAQ (reference sequence). The chain's CDR3 is CASSLDGYGATNEKLFF. DNA for the CDR3: TGTGCCAGCAGCTTAGATGGATACGGGGCAACTAATGAAAAACTGTTTTTT.

The chain uses TRBV10-3 and TRBJ1-1, with 10 nucleotides matching TRBD1. The germline CDR1 and CDR2 sequences are ENHRY and SYGVKD. Unmatched junction bases numbered 5, after V lost 0 bases and J lost 4 bases. CDR3 length: 16 residues. The CDR3 region has the DNA TGTGCCATCAGTGAGTCGGCCGGGACAGGGGTCACTGAAGCTTTCTTT. It translates to CAISESAGTGVTEAFF.

The CDR3 protein is CASSRKGAGEDQPQHF. CDR3 DNA: TGCGCCAGCAGCCGCAAAGGAGCAGGGGAGGATCAGCCCCAGCATTTT. This rearrangement joins TRBV4-1 to TRBJ1-5; possibly TRBD1 for D (6 bases). This CDR3 contains 16 residues. Germline CDR1 and CDR2: MGHRA and YSYEKL. The ends were cut back, 4 bases at V and 5 bases at J, with 18 bases in the middle.

This clonotype was counted a few times. J is TRBJ2-7 and V is TRBV11-2; the D gene is possibly TRBD1 (6 bases). Trimming removed 3 bases at V and 7 bases at J, with 16 bases between. From germline, CDR1 is SGHAT and CDR2 FQNNGV. This CDR3 is 14 amino acids long. CDR3 region: CASSFRQVGVEQYF. Written as DNA, the CDR3 is TGTGCCAGCAGCTTTCGACAGGTCGGGGTTGAGCAGTACTTC.

Only a few counts were recorded for this clonotype. The rearrangement uses TRBV4-3 and TRBJ1-5; no firm D call. The CDR3 length is 15 residues. Germline CDR1 reads LGHNA; CDR2 reads YSLEER. Between the trimmed V and J ends, which lost 1 base and 6 bases, there was a span of 13 bases. CDR3 sequence reads: CASSQGMGSGQPQHF. CDR3 nucleotide sequence: TGCGCCAGCAGCCAAGGTATGGGGTCAGGTCAGCCCCAGCATTTT.

In DNA form, the CDR3 reads TGTGCCACCAGCCGCGAACCGGGCACCACAGATACGCAGTATTTT. This translates into CATSREPGTTDTQYF. The V and J genes are TRBV24-1 and TRBJ2-3; no clear D gene. V lost 7 bases, J lost 2 bases, and 15 bases lay in between. The CDR3 is made up of 15 amino acids. The germline V gene encodes CDR1 KGHDR and CDR2 SFDVKD.